These T cell receptor beta chains were read from a single sample in a study of neoadjuvant anti-PD-1 for oral cavity cancer. Data came from immunoSEQ multiplex PCR; TCRdb stores just in-frame clones and leaves some out. The repertoire consists of roughly 9,600 clones, with under 70% occurring once and the leading ten covering around 4%. Material: PBMCs, obtained after nivolumab (anti-PD-1) treatment. Receptors were obtained from a person aged 35-79 years with oral cavity squamous cell carcinoma. CDR3s include the opening cysteine and the closing phenylalanine or tryptophan. A D gene is named only where the DNA matches it firmly. Clone size is shown for a subset of rows, as once, few, many or a class of expanded clone.

abundance	v_gene	d_gene	j_gene	CDR3aa	CDR3nt
-	TRBV7-3	-	TRBJ2-1	CASSLMSSRINEQFF	TGTGCCAGCAGCTTAATGTCGTCTAGAATCAATGAGCAGTTCTTC
-	TRBV28	-	TRBJ2-5	CASSPPSLGETQYF	TGTGCCAGCAGCCCTCCTAGCTTGGGGGAGACCCAGTACTTC
-	TRBV20-1	-	TRBJ1-1	CSARDHPEAFF	TGCAGTGCTAGAGATCACCCTGAAGCTTTCTTT
once	TRBV5-4	-	TRBJ1-2	CASSLAGASGYTF	TGTGCCAGCAGCTTGGCCGGTGCGAGTGGCTACACCTTC
-	TRBV28	-	TRBJ2-1	CASSLWEAEQFF	TGTGCCAGCAGTTTATGGGAGGCTGAGCAGTTCTTC
few	TRBV6-1	-	TRBJ1-1	CASSDTWVGAFF	TGTGCCAGCAGTGACACCTGGGTTGGAGCTTTCTTT
few	TRBV9	-	TRBJ1-1	CASSVAQGTEAFF	TGTGCCAGCAGCGTAGCTCAGGGGACTGAAGCTTTCTTT
-	TRBV29-1	-	TRBJ1-1	CSVEGVGGGSRAFF	TGCAGCGTTGAAGGTGTTGGAGGGGGAAGTCGAGCTTTCTTT
-	TRBV15	-	TRBJ2-1	CATSRPPGATEQFF	TGTGCCACCAGCAGGCCTCCCGGGGCGACTGAGCAGTTCTTC
-	TRBV7-9	-	TRBJ2-2	CASSYSGRDTGELFF	TGTGCCAGCAGCTATAGCGGACGTGACACCGGGGAGCTGTTTTTT
-	TRBV12-5	-	TRBJ1-1	CASGLGTGTEAFF	TGTGCTAGTGGTTTGGGTACGGGAACTGAAGCTTTCTTT
-	TRBV29-1	-	TRBJ1-3	CSVPGVSGNTIYF	TGCAGCGTTCCGGGGGTCTCTGGAAACACCATATATTTT
few	TRBV5-1	-	TRBJ2-7	CASSLARVPYEQYF	TGCGCCAGCAGCTTGGCTCGGGTCCCCTACGAGCAGTACTTC
few	TRBV2	-	TRBJ1-2	CASSSGAFGSYTF	TGTGCCAGCAGTTCAGGGGCGTTTGGGAGCTACACCTTC
-	TRBV6-1	-	TRBJ2-3	CASSEGKLPGEYF	TGTGCCAGCAGTGAAGGAAAGCTGCCGGGGGAGTATTTT
-	TRBV27	-	TRBJ2-7	CASSPTVPPYEQYF	TGTGCCAGCAGTCCCACAGTGCCCCCCTACGAGCAGTACTTC
-	TRBV10-3	-	TRBJ1-1	CAISEAGVMNTEAFF	TGTGCCATCAGTGAGGCGGGTGTTATGAACACTGAAGCTTTCTTT
-	TRBV29-1	-	TRBJ2-7	CSVDGGLNEQYF	TGCAGCGTTGATGGGGGGCTAAACGAGCAGTACTTC
once	TRBV6-5	-	TRBJ2-7	CASRGEEQYF	TGTGCCAGCAGAGGGGAGGAGCAGTACTTC
-	TRBV29-1	TRBD1	TRBJ2-7	CSVRTGTGSTYEQYF	TGCAGCGTTCGAACCGGGACAGGCTCCACCTACGAGCAGTACTTC
-	TRBV12-5	TRBD1	TRBJ1-1	CASASPGRTGPEAFF	TGTGCTAGTGCCTCTCCCGGGCGGACAGGTCCTGAAGCTTTCTTT
few	TRBV7-2	-	TRBJ1-5	CASSRDSIGPQHF	TGTGCCAGCAGCCGGGATAGTATTGGGCCCCAGCATTTT
-	TRBV10-1	-	TRBJ1-1	CASSEILGQAFF	TGCGCCAGCAGTGAGATTCTGGGGCAAGCTTTCTTT
few	TRBV19	TRBD1	TRBJ1-5	CASIGTGRRNNQPQHF	TGTGCCAGTATAGGGACAGGGCGAAGGAACAATCAGCCCCAGCATTTT
-	TRBV2	TRBD1	TRBJ1-1	CASILTGRNTEAFF	TGTGCCAGCATTTTGACAGGGAGGAACACTGAAGCTTTCTTT
-	TRBV9	-	TRBJ2-2	CASRYGTHTGELFF	TGTGCCAGCAGGTACGGGACCCACACCGGGGAGCTGTTTTTT
-	TRBV5-1	TRBD1	TRBJ2-5	CASSITGGRETQYF	TGCGCCAGCAGCATTACAGGGGGCCGAGAGACCCAGTACTTC
-	TRBV30	-	TRBJ1-3	CAWKRDRVLSGNTIYF	TGTGCCTGGAAACGTGACAGAGTACTCTCTGGAAACACCATATATTTT
-	TRBV15	-	TRBJ1-3	CATSREVRGSGNTIYF	TGTGCCACCAGCAGAGAGGTCAGGGGATCTGGAAACACCATATATTTT
-	TRBV11-2	TRBD2	TRBJ2-7	CASNLGGSYEQYF	TGTGCCAGCAACCTGGGGGGGTCCTACGAGCAGTACTTC
-	TRBV11-2	-	TRBJ1-1	CASSLESGNTEAFF	TGTGCCAGCAGCTTAGAATCGGGGAACACTGAAGCTTTCTTT
-	TRBV6-6	-	TRBJ1-5	CASSYSWDQPQHF	TGTGCCAGCAGTTACTCGTGGGATCAGCCCCAGCATTTT
-	TRBV6-1	TRBD2	TRBJ2-1	CASSVLLAGVGTFF	TGTGCCAGCAGTGTGTTACTAGCGGGAGTGGGTACGTTCTTC
few	TRBV27	TRBD2	TRBJ2-7	CASSSGGREQYF	TGTGCCAGCAGTTCGGGGGGTCGCGAGCAGTACTTC
few	TRBV27	-	TRBJ2-6	CASSISGLPSGANVLTF	TGTGCCAGCAGTATATCGGGACTTCCCTCTGGGGCCAACGTCCTGACTTTC
-	TRBV7-8	TRBD1	TRBJ1-2	CASTPLVGQGAGKGYTF	TGTGCCAGCACCCCGCTTGTGGGACAGGGGGCGGGGAAGGGCTACACCTTC
-	TRBV6-1	-	TRBJ2-6	CASSEAPSTALSSGANVLTF	TGTGCCAGCAGTGAAGCTCCCTCGACAGCCCTGAGCTCTGGGGCCAACGTCCTGACTTTC
once	TRBV29-1	-	TRBJ1-1	CSAWDTEAFF	TGCAGCGCCTGGGACACTGAAGCTTTCTTT
-	TRBV19	-	TRBJ2-4	CASRGLASSRAKNIQYF	TGTGCCAGTAGAGGTCTGGCATCTAGCCGAGCCAAAAACATTCAGTACTTC
-	TRBV14	-	TRBJ2-7	CASSPDVQVSYEQYF	TGTGCCAGCAGCCCCGATGTACAGGTTTCGTACGAGCAGTACTTC
-	TRBV15	TRBD1	TRBJ1-2	CATSSRTGPGGYTF	TGTGCCACCAGCAGTAGGACAGGGCCAGGTGGCTACACCTTC
-	TRBV15	-	TRBJ1-5	CATSQTGSDQPQHF	TGTGCCACCAGCCAAACAGGGTCAGATCAGCCCCAGCATTTT
-	TRBV7-2	TRBD2	TRBJ2-7	CASSKRGGHEQYF	TGTGCCAGCAGTAAGCGCGGGGGTCACGAGCAGTACTTC
few	TRBV5-3	-	TRBJ2-4	CAISPKNIQYF	TGTGCCATTTCTCCCAAAAACATTCAGTACTTC
-	TRBV5-1	-	TRBJ1-1	CASSATGLTEAFF	TGCGCCAGCAGCGCTACAGGGTTGACTGAAGCTTTCTTT
-	TRBV4-1	TRBD2	TRBJ2-1	CASSQAGTSGRANEQFF	TGCGCCAGCAGCCAAGCCGGGACTAGCGGGAGGGCAAATGAGCAGTTCTTC
-	TRBV9	TRBD2	TRBJ2-7	CASSVLAGGQYEQYF	TGTGCCAGCAGCGTACTAGCGGGAGGCCAGTACGAGCAGTACTTC